This entry lists 21 T cell receptor beta chains sequenced from one sample in a study of cytomegalovirus exposure and HLA in healthy donors. Primers for the PCR totalled 60 Vbeta and 13 Jbeta. The assay was immunoSEQ multiplex PCR, and TCRdb's table has in-frame clones only and misses some. Its table records 56,000 or so clones. Sequenced material: PBMCs. The receptors derive from a man between 35 and 55 years old in good health and CMV-seropositive.

The V gene is TRBV28, the J gene TRBJ2-1, with 8 positions matching TRBD2. The CDR3 consists of 15 residues. Germline CDR1 and CDR2: MDHEN and SYDVKM. The ends lost 5 bases at V and 2 bases at J; junction bases unmatched: 5. CDR3 protein: CASSSRRGAYNEQFF. The CDR3 region has the DNA TGTGCCAGCAGTAGCCGGCGGGGGGCCTACAATGAGCAGTTCTTC.

The rearrangement uses TRBV5-4 and TRBJ2-2; 11 nucleotides align to TRBD1. The length of the CDR3 is 16 residues. In germline, CDR1 is SGHNT, CDR2 YYREEE (reference sequence). J gave up 5 bases and V 0 bases, and 3 bases lay outside the gene matches. The CDR3 region has the DNA TGTGCCAGCAGCTTGGATGGGACAGGGGGGACCGGGGAGCTGTTTTTT. Encoded protein: CASSLDGTGGTGELFF.

The CDR3 DNA reads as TGTGCCAGCAGCCAGGGACTAGAGTACGAGCAGTACTTC. Translated, it gives CASSQGLEYEQYF. The chain is built from TRBV14 and TRBJ2-5, with 8 bases identical to TRBD2. Near its end, the DNA agrees better with TRBJ2-7, so the J call may be wrong. This CDR3 is built from 13 residues. Germline loops: CDR1 SGHDN, CDR2 FVKESK.

V gene TRBV29-1 combines with J gene TRBJ1-1, with D possibly matching TRBD1 (5 bases). The CDR3 consists of 12 residues. Germline CDR1 reads SQVTM; CDR2 reads ANQGSEA. V was cut by 7 bases and J by 3 bases, with 12 bases left in between. CDR3 sequence (DNA): TGCAGCGCCACGACAGAAGACACTGAAGCTTTCTTT. It translates to CSATTEDTEAFF.

The V call is TRBV6-5, the J call TRBJ2-7, with D possibly being TRBD1 (5 bases). The germline V and J ends were trimmed by 8 bases and 0 bases, with 17 bases remaining between them. The CDR3 contains 15 residues. Germline values: CDR1 MNHEY, CDR2 SVGAGI. The CDR3 DNA is TGTGCCAGCCGATTCCAGGGAATTTTCTCCTACGAGCAGTACTTC. It encodes CASRFQGIFSYEQYF.

The gene calls are TRBV5-4 and TRBJ2-3; 10 nucleotides align to TRBD2. Germline V gene data show CDR1 as SGHNT and CDR2 as YYREEE (reference sequence). The CDR3 is 17 amino acids. V lost 1 base to trimming and J lost 2 bases; unmatched junction nucleotides: 7. The CDR3 nucleotides read TGTGCCAGCAGCTTGCTGGTAGCGGGGGGTCTCACAGATACGCAGTATTTT. Encoded protein: CASSLLVAGGLTDTQYF.

This chain uses TRBV6-5 with TRBJ2-1; D not certain. The ends were cut back, 6 bases at V and 4 bases at J, with 16 bases in the middle. Germline V gene sequence: CDR1 MNHEY, CDR2 SVGAGI. The CDR3 has 15 amino acids. CDR3 protein: CASSRVGRGYNEQFF. The CDR3 coding sequence is TGTGCCAGCAGCCGTGTAGGTCGCGGATACAATGAGCAGTTCTTC.

The V gene is TRBV11-2, the J gene TRBJ2-3; 9 nucleotides match TRBD1. There are 15 residues in the CDR3. Germline CDR1 reads SGHAT; CDR2 reads FQNNGV. Unmatched junction bases numbered 10, after V lost 5 bases and J lost 7 bases. CDR3 sequence: CASSQGQGIHHTQYF. CDR3 coding DNA: TGTGCCAGCAGCCAGGGACAGGGAATACATCATACGCAGTATTTT.

The V gene is TRBV7-2, the J gene TRBJ1-5; D may be TRBD1 (6 bases). Germline CDR1 SGHTA, CDR2 FQGNSA. V lost 1 base, J lost 0 bases, and 10 bases lay in between. The CDR3 extends over 16 amino acids. The CDR3 DNA sequence: TGTGCCAGCAGCTTAGTGACAGGCAGTAGCAATCAGCCCCAGCATTTT. Protein: CASSLVTGSSNQPQHF.

V is TRBV19 and J is TRBJ2-2; D might be TRBD1 (5 bases). The germline V and J ends were trimmed by 4 bases and 5 bases, with 14 bases remaining between them. This CDR3 contains 15 residues. In germline, CDR1 is LNHDA, CDR2 SQIVND (reference sequence). The CDR3 loop is CASSSFQGGTGELFF. CDR3 DNA: TGTGCCAGTAGTAGCTTCCAGGGCGGAACCGGGGAGCTGTTTTTT.

The rearrangement links TRBV29-1 to TRBJ2-1; 7 bases are a match to TRBD1. V shed 7 bases, J shed 3 bases, and the junction held 6 bases outside the gene matches. Per the germline V gene, CDR1 is SQVTM and CDR2 is ANQGSEA. There are 13 residues in the CDR3. CDR3 residues: CSGGQSLYNEQFF. The DNA of the CDR3 is TGCAGCGGGGGACAGTCCCTCTACAATGAGCAGTTCTTC.

The chain recombines TRBV6-1 with TRBJ2-2; D may be TRBD2 (5 bases). The CDR3 extends over 14 amino acids. Germline lookup yields CDR1 MNHNS and CDR2 SASEGT. V dropped 5 bases and J dropped 2 bases, with 9 bases sitting between them. The CDR3 DNA sequence: TGTGCCAGCAGTACACTAGTCAACACCGGGGAGCTGTTTTTT. Residues: CASSTLVNTGELFF.

CDR3 in amino acids: CASSQSRGDSGGYTF. In nucleotides, the CDR3 is TGCGCCAGCAGCCAATCGAGGGGGGACAGCGGCGGCTACACCTTC. The V gene is TRBV4-3, the J gene TRBJ1-2; 7 bases agree with TRBD1. With 2 bases clipped from V and 8 bases from J, the junction kept 11 bases outside the gene matches. The CDR3 sequence is 15 residues long. Germline assignment: CDR1 LGHNA and CDR2 YSLEER.

V usage is TRBV19 and J usage is TRBJ2-1; 7 bases match TRBD1. The ends lost 6 bases at V and 10 bases at J; junction bases unmatched: 15. CDR1 and CDR2 (germline): LNHDA, SQIVND (reference sequence). This CDR3 is built from 15 residues. CDR3 amino acids: CASRKTGAPSGEQFF. CDR3 nucleotide sequence: TGTGCCAGTAGAAAAACAGGGGCCCCGTCAGGAGAGCAGTTCTTC.

The chain joins TRBV11-2 to TRBJ1-6; D is possibly TRBD1 (6 bases). Trimming stripped 6 bases from V and 9 bases from J, with 15 bases between. In germline, CDR1 is SGHAT, CDR2 FQNNGV. CDR3 length: 14 amino acids. CDR3 sequence: CASRNTGSGSPLHF. Here the CDR3 DNA reads TGTGCCAGCAGAAATACAGGGTCGGGTTCACCCCTCCACTTT.

The rearrangement joins TRBV5-5 to TRBJ2-3; 10 bases fit TRBD1. The J segment lost 6 bases and the V segment lost 1 base, leaving 8 bases of the junction unmatched. The CDR3 covers 16 residues. Germline V lookup: CDR1 SGHKS, CDR2 YYEKEE (reference sequence). The CDR3 region has the DNA TGTGCCAGCAGCTTGATGGCGACAGGGGGCAGGGATACGCAGTATTTT. This codes for CASSLMATGGRDTQYF.

The chain couples TRBV5-1 to TRBJ2-2, with a possible D match to TRBD1 (6 bases). The V gene lost 7 bases and the J gene lost 1 base, with 8 bases spanning the gap. This CDR3 contains 13 residues. Germline V gene lookup returns CDR1 SGHRS and CDR2 YFSETQ. CDR3 region: CASQGQNTGELFF. DNA for the CDR3: TGCGCCAGCCAGGGACAGAACACCGGGGAGCTGTTTTTT.

The chain's CDR3 is CASSESPLRKTQYF. CDR3 in DNA: TGCGCCAGCAGTGAGTCCCCGTTGAGAAAGACCCAGTACTTC. The chain links TRBV10-2 to TRBJ2-5; no clear D. The V end lost 0 bases, the J end lost 6 bases, and 11 bases lay between the germline ends. Germline V gene data show CDR1 as WSHSY and CDR2 as SAAADI. The CDR3 runs to 14 residues.

J is TRBJ2-2 and V is TRBV28, with 8 positions matching TRBD2. This CDR3 is built from 15 residues. J lost 7 bases, V lost 4 bases, and 8 bases had no gene match. Per germline, CDR1 MDHEN and CDR2 SYDVKM. The CDR3 protein is CASSSRAGDDGELFF. The CDR3 region has the DNA TGTGCCAGCAGTTCACGAGCGGGAGACGACGGGGAGCTGTTTTTT.

The chain carries TRBV6-1 and TRBJ1-2; D is perhaps TRBD1 (6 bases). The germline CDR1 and CDR2 sequences are MNHNS and SASEGT. The CDR3 is 14 residues long. Trimming took off 3 bases at V and 4 bases at J, with 12 bases between the two ends. CDR3 DNA sequence: TGTGCCAGCAGTGAGGACGGGACAAGCTATGGCTACACCTTC. Translating gives CASSEDGTSYGYTF.

This chain uses TRBV9 with TRBJ1-6, with D hard to call. Trimming pared 7 bases from V and 1 base from J, leaving 6 bases between. This CDR3 has 13 amino acids. CDR1 SGDLS and CDR2 YYNGEE come from the germline V gene. The CDR3 DNA is TGTGCCAGCGGAGGGTCCTATAATTCACCCCTCCACTTT. It is translated as CASGGSYNSPLHF.